The table lists the clone carrying this T cell receptor (beta chain) with a count of one. Its antigen is not known. This sample was included in a study of post-analysis software for immune sequencing data. At the level of the study: Progressive-relapsing, secondary progressive and relapsing-remitting multiple sclerosis were among the disease courses included. Study findings and constraints: The study found significantly lower normalized Chao1 diversity in multiple sclerosis patients than in controls. Samples from a shared batch, those prepared together, strongly co-clustered by F measure.

Unique molecular identifiers were built into the TCR beta cDNA libraries. T cells numbering about 0.85 to 10 million yielded approximately 500,000 cDNA molecules. TCRdb re-analysed the PCR reads in MiXCR, keeping a single row per CDR3 protein. The repertoire holds hundreds of thousands of distinct CDR3 sequences, with approximately 60% as singletons. The sample taken for sequencing was blood. This clonotype was sampled from a girl between 2 and 10 years old with multiple sclerosis.

CDR3 sequence: CASSLALRQGWGNTEAFF. The DNA of the CDR3 is TGTGCCAGCAGCTTGGCTTTGCGACAGGGCTGGGGGAACACTGAAGCTTTCTTT. This chain links TRBV5-4 with TRBJ1-1; 7 nucleotides line up with TRBD1. Looked up from germline, CDR1 is SGHNT and CDR2 is YYREEE (reference sequence). Unmatched junction bases numbered 12, after V lost 0 bases and J lost 1 base. The length of the CDR3 is 18 residues.